This T cell receptor beta chain was documented in a study of technical replicates of blood from a few donors. Using immunoSEQ multiplex PCR, the repertoire was profiled, and TCRdb retains in-frame clones only, with some absent. The table lists around 15,000 clones, 70% to 85% of them singletons, with about 9.4% in the top ten. Sample: PBMCs. The sequence came from a human donor in good health. Some clones in this sample may be carry-over from other donors' samples.

The chain's CDR3 is CASAISGHSYEQYF. Written as DNA, the CDR3 is TGTGCCAGCGCTATTTCGGGTCACTCCTACGAGCAGTACTTC. The chain employs TRBV28 and TRBJ2-7; no reliable D call. Germline V gene lookup returns CDR1 MDHEN and CDR2 SYDVKM. Trimming removed 8 bases from V and 0 bases from J, with 14 bases in between. This CDR3 spans 14 amino acids.